A few counts support the clone carrying this T cell receptor (beta chain). Antigen specificity is unknown. Germline loops: CDR1 SGHNT, CDR2 YYREEE (reference sequence). V lost 0 bases and J 3 bases, leaving 13 bases between the germline ends. The CDR3 totals 16 residues. The data stem from a study of type 1 regulatory T cells. Study-level background: This in vitro CD4 product, T-allo10, is enriched for Tr1 cells and alloantigen-specific. Whole-study results and caveats: Type 1 regulatory T cells had a more restricted TCR repertoire than non-type 1 regulatory T cells.

TCRdb analysed the reads with MiXCR anew, one entry per CDR3 protein. This table holds about 62,000 distinct CDR3 sequences, approximately 60% found once. Input material: cultured non-Tr1 T cells, either the whole culture or a sorted T cell fraction (not recorded which). The chain couples TRBV5-4 to TRBJ2-1; a possible D gene is TRBD2 (6 bases). The sequence was collected from a human donor in good health. As DNA, the CDR3 is TGTGCCAGCAGCTTGGAGGGGCGGGGAGACTACAATGAGCAGTTCTTC. This encodes CASSLEGRGDYNEQFF.